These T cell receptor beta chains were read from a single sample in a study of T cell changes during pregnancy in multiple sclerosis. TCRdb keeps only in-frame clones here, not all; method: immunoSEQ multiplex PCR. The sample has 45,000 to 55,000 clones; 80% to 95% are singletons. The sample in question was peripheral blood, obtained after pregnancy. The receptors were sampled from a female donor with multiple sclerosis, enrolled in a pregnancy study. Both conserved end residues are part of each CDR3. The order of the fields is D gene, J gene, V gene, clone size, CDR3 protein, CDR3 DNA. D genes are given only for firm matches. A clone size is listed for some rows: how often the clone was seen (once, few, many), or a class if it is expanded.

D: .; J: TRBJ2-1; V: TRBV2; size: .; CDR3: CASSVRGPTYNEQFF; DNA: TGTGCCAGCAGTGTGCGGGGGCCGACATACAATGAGCAGTTCTTC
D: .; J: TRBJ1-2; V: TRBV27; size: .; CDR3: CASSLGQGKGGYTF; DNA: TGTGCCAGCAGTTTAGGGCAGGGTAAGGGAGGCTACACCTTC
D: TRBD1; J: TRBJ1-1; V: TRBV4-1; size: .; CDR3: CASSHHRQGMDAFF; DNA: TGCGCCAGCAGCCACCATCGACAGGGGATGGACGCTTTCTTT
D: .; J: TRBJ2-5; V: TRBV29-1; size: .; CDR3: CSVTKETQYF; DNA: TGCAGCGTGACAAAAGAGACCCAGTACTTC
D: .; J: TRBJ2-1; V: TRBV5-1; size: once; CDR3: CASSLEQPFYNEQFF; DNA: TGCGCCAGCAGCTTGGAGCAACCCTTTTACAATGAGCAGTTCTTC
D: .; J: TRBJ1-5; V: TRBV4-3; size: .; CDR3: CASSQGGQRNQPQHF; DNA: TGCGCCAGCAGCCAAGGAGGCCAAAGAAATCAGCCCCAGCATTTT
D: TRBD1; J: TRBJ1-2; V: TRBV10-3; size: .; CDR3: CAISGTGDGYTF; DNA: TGTGCCATCAGCGGGACAGGGGATGGCTACACCTTC
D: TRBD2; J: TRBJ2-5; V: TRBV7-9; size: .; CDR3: CASRSGGGQETQYF; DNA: TGTGCCAGCCGGAGCGGGGGGGGGCAAGAGACCCAGTACTTC
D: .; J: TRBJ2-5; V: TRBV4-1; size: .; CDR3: CASSQEGRQMYQETQYF; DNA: TGCGCCAGCAGCCAAGAGGGCCGACAGATGTACCAAGAGACCCAGTACTTC
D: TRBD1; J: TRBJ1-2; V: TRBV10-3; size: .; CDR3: CAISGTGGPYGYTF; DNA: TGTGCCATCAGTGGGACAGGGGGACCTTATGGCTACACCTTC
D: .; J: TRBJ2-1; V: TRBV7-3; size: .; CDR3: CASSQQASGFQFF; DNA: TGTGCCAGCAGCCAACAGGCAAGCGGGTTTCAGTTCTTC
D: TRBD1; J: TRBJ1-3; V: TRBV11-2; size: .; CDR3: CASSPGQAVNTIYF; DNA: TGTGCCAGCAGCCCGGGACAGGCAGTAAACACCATATATTTT
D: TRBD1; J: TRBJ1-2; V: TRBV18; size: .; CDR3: CASSPRDSNYGYTF; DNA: TGTGCCAGCTCACCGAGGGACAGCAACTATGGCTACACCTTC
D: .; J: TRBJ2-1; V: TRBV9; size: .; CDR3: CASSEDSFLYNEQFF; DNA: TGTGCCAGCAGCGAAGACAGCTTCCTCTACAATGAGCAGTTCTTC
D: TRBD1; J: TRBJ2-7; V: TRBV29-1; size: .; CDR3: CSVEAIQGAPSEQYF; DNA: TGCAGCGTTGAAGCTATACAGGGGGCGCCCTCCGAGCAGTACTTC
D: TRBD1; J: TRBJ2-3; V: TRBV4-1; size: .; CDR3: CASSQVGTVGPDTQYF; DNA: TGCGCCAGCAGCCAAGTGGGGACAGTGGGTCCAGATACGCAGTATTTT
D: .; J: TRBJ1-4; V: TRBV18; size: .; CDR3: CASSPRQRFNEKLFF; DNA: TGTGCCAGCTCGCCCCGACAGCGATTTAATGAAAAACTGTTTTTT
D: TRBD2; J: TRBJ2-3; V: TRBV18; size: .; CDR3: CASSPQGASGDTQYF; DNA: TGTGCCAGCTCTCCCCAAGGGGCTAGCGGAGATACGCAGTATTTT
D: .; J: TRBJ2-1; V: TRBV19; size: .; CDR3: CASSTTLGNEQFF; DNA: TGTGCCAGTAGTACGACACTGGGTAATGAGCAGTTCTTC
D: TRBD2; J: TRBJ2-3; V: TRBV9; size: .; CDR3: CASSVVGSGGSGDTQYF; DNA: TGTGCCAGCAGCGTAGTGGGTAGCGGGGGGTCCGGGGATACGCAGTATTTT
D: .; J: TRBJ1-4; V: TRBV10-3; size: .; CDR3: CAISATDWRATNEKLFF; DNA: TGTGCCATCAGTGCCACGGACTGGAGGGCAACTAATGAAAAACTGTTTTTT
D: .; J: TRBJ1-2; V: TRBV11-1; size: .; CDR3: CASSETYYGYTF; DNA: TGTGCCAGCAGCGAAACATACTATGGCTACACCTTC
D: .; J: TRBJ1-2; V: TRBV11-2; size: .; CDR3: CASSSRGPYGYTF; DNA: TGTGCCAGCAGCTCCAGGGGTCCCTATGGCTACACCTTC